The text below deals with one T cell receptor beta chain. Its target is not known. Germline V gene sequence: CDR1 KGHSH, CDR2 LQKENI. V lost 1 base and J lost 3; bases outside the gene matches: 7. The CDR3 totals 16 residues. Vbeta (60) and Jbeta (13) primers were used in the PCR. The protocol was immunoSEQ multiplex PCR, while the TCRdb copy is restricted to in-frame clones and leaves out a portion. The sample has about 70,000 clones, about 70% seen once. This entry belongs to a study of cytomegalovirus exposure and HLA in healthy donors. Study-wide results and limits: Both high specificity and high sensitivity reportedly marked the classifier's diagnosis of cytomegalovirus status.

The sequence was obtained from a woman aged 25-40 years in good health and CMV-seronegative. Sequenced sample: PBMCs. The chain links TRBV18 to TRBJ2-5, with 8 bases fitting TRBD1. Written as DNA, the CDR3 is TGTGCCAGCTCACCACTTGACAGGGGCGTGAAAGAGACCCAGTACTTC. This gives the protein CASSPLDRGVKETQYF.